This T cell receptor (beta chain) was recorded in a study of preoperative IRX-2 immunotherapy in early breast cancer. As to treatment: preoperative locoregional IRX-2 cytokine immunotherapy. Patients received preoperative, locoregional IRX-2 cytokine immunotherapy in a phase Ib study. Profiling relied on immunoSEQ multiplex PCR, and the TCRdb table lists in-frame clones only, not all of them. The sample carries about 89,000 clones, approximately 90% recorded once. The V gene lost 1 base and the J gene lost 2 bases, with 3 bases spanning the gap. CDR1 SGHVT and CDR2 SQSDAQ come from the germline V gene. CDR3 size: 13 residues.

J is TRBJ2-1 and V is TRBV7-4; D ambiguous. The sequence derives from a human donor with breast cancer. This sample comprised tumor tissue, obtained after IRX-2 immunotherapy. The CDR3 here is CASSLEPYNEQFF. The CDR3 coding sequence is TGTGCCAGCAGCTTAGAACCCTACAATGAGCAGTTCTTC.